The clone carrying this T cell receptor beta chain was picked up a small number of times. Its antigen is not known. Germline is not matched at one junction end, which may reflect a read error. The sample comes from a study of T cells after yellow fever vaccination. Study-wide context: For low cell numbers, libraries were made with SMART-Seq v4 Ultra Low Input.

Template switching by 5'RACE produced TCR cDNA, adding a universal primer site and UMIs. TCRdb re-analysed the 5' RACE reads in MiXCR, keeping a single row per CDR3 protein. This repertoire shows a few hundred thousand distinct CDR3 sequences, more than 9% found once; its top ten account for 18%. Study-level points and caveats: Clonotypes shared by both compartments, CD4 and CD8, made up a small share.

Germline assignment: CDR1 MNHNS and CDR2 SASEGT. The CDR3 spans 16 residues. The gene calls are TRBV6-1 and TRBJ2-4; D is undetermined. This sample comprised PBMCs, obtained on the day of the first yellow fever vaccination. The receptor comes from a man in his late teens or twenties who received the YFV17D yellow fever vaccine. CDR3 nucleotide sequence: TGTTCCAGCAGCGAACTAACACCATTGGCCAAAAACATTCAGTACTTC. This translates into CSSSELTPLAKNIQYF.